This TCR beta chain came from a study of blood T cells in healthy people across ages. The use of a sample-barcoded 5' primer and a J-beta primer mix characterized a second PCR of roughly 6 to 11 cycles. MiXCR was run by TCRdb on the 5' RACE reads, yielding one entry per CDR3 protein. The sample holds 500,000 to 700,000 distinct CDR3 sequences; about 30% are singletons and the top ten take 15% to 18%. A note on this clonotype: Its antigen remains unidentified.

General study results and limits: Diversity was estimated from one million T cells, and these estimates were considered underestimates. It was found that TCR beta diversity correlated strongly with the percentage of naive T cells. The long-lived group displayed more naive CD4+ cells, plus higher diversity, than the aged donors did.

Germline CDR1 reads MNHEY; CDR2 reads SMNVEV (reference sequence). The CDR3 length is 16 residues. V lost 6 bases to trimming and J lost 4 bases, with 21 bases between them. Sequences were obtained from blood. The source is an elderly woman in good health. This sequence joins TRBV27 and TRBJ2-5; D is perhaps TRBD1 (6 bases). The CDR3 region is CASRFQGKIGRETQYF. The CDR3 DNA sequence: TGTGCCAGCAGGTTCCAGGGGAAAATTGGCCGAGAGACCCAGTACTTC.